This T cell receptor (beta chain) is drawn from a study of naive and memory T cell subsets. Cells stained for CD3, CD4, CD8, CD45RA, CD27 and viability were sorted into four CD45RA/CD27 subsets. There are 15 residues in the CDR3. Germline V gene lookup returns CDR1 DFQATT and CDR2 SNEGSKA (reference sequence). V was pared by 4 bases and J by 9 bases, with 14 bases of the junction left unmatched. An equimolar mix of two oligonucleotides served as the beta constant-region primer for TRBC1 and TRBC2. Nested alpha and beta constant-region primers with the SP2 primer drove four PCR rounds on ligated cDNA. A 12-nucleotide UMI and the SP2 primer were added to the cDNA 3' end by oligonucleotide ligation. TCRdb reprocessed the UMI-ligation and nested PCR reads with MiXCR, giving one entry per CDR3 protein. This table has some 30,000 distinct CDR3 sequences, 15% to 20% appearing once.

V usage is TRBV20-1 and J usage is TRBJ2-1; 8 bases fit TRBD2. The source material was effector memory CD4+ T cells from blood. Indicated subset: effector memory, CD45RA- CD27-. This receptor was obtained from a human donor in good health. CDR3 DNA sequence: TGCAGTGCTACAGGTAGCGGGAAGCTGCGTGGTGAGCAGTTCTTC. Translation gives CSATGSGKLRGEQFF.